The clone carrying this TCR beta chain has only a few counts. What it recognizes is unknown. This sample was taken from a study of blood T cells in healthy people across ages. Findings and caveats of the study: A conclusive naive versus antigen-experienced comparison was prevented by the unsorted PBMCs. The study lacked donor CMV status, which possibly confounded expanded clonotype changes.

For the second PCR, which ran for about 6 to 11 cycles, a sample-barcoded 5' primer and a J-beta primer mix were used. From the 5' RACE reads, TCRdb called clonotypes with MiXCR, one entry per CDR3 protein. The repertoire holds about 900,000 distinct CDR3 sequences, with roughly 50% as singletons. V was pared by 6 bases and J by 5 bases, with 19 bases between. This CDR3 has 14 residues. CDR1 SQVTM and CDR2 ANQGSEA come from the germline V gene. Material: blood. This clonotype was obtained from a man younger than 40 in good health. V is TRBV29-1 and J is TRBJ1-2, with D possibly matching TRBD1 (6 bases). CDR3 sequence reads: CSVARRQGMYGYTF. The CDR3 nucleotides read TGCAGCGTCGCGCGGCGGCAGGGGATGTATGGCTACACCTTC.